The clone carrying this T cell receptor (beta chain) showed up just once. This CDR3 spans 13 amino acids. V was shortened by 5 bases and J by 0 bases, with 5 bases between the two germline ends. Germline V gene lookup returns CDR1 MNHNS and CDR2 SASEGT. TCRdb's table, derived via immunoSEQ multiplex PCR, lists solely in-frame clones and lacks some. Of tens of thousands of clones listed, roughly 92% are singletons. This record belongs to a study of technical replicates of blood from a few donors. This TCR derives from a human donor in good health. The sequencing input was T cells isolated from PBMCs. The chain uses TRBV6-1 and TRBJ2-1; D unresolved. The CDR3 DNA reads as TGTGCCAGCAGTCCACTCTCCTACAATGAGCAGTTCTTC. Translating it yields CASSPLSYNEQFF.